These 13 T cell receptor beta chains share one sample of origin, sequenced in a study of CD8 T cells in ankylosing spondylitis. TCRdb recomputed calls from the 5' RACE reads with MiXCR, one row per CDR3 protein. Of about 150,000 distinct CDR3 sequences in the sample, 6% to 8% were seen once. Sequencing input: blood, either unsorted or a sorted T cell fraction (not recorded which). Every receptor here comes from a female donor with ankylosing spondylitis or in good health (not recorded which).

In this sample, this clonotype turned up a few times. At one end, the junction sequence differs from germline, possibly due to a read error. This chain uses TRBV15 with TRBJ2-1; 7 bases are shared with TRBD2. This CDR3 has 12 residues. Germline loops: CDR1 LNHNV, CDR2 YYDKDF (reference sequence). In DNA, the CDR3 is TGTGCCGCCAGCCGCGGGGGCAATGAGCAGTTCTTC. Residues: CAASRGGNEQFF.

The chain couples TRBV27 to TRBJ2-7; D not certain. CDR1 and CDR2 from the germline V gene are MNHEY and SMNVEV (reference sequence). Trimming pared 6 bases from V and 2 bases from J, leaving 11 bases between. The CDR3 runs 13 residues. The CDR3 here is CASRGWVPYEQYF. In DNA form, the CDR3 reads TGTGCCAGCAGGGGGTGGGTCCCCTACGAGCAGTACTTC.

This clonotype was counted a few times. The chain uses TRBV18 and TRBJ1-1; tentatively, D is TRBD1 (5 bases). V dropped 3 bases and J dropped 1 base, with 9 bases sitting between them. The CDR3 covers 14 residues. Germline V gene lookup returns CDR1 KGHSH and CDR2 LQKENI. CDR3 in DNA: TGTGCCAGCTCACCTCAGGGCACGAACACTGAAGCTTTCTTT. Its protein is CASSPQGTNTEAFF.

This clonotype was counted ten times or more. V is TRBV6-2 or TRBV6-3 and J is TRBJ1-1; 7 bases match TRBD1. Germline-derived CDR1 and CDR2 are MNHEY and SVGEGT. J was trimmed by 7 bases and V by 6 bases; bases with no gene match: 8. This CDR3 spans 13 amino acids. CDR3: CASRKEGAGEAFF. For the CDR3, the DNA is TGTGCCAGCAGAAAAGAGGGGGCTGGTGAAGCTTTCTTT.

The chain joins TRBV4-1 to TRBJ2-2; TRBD2 matches at 13 bases. Germline trimming cut 4 bases from V and 6 bases from J; bases unmatched to any gene: 5. The germline gives CDR1 MGHRA, CDR2 YSYEKL. The CDR3 covers 16 residues. As DNA, the CDR3 is TGCGCCAGCAGCCCTGGACTAGCGGGGGCCCCCGGGGAGCTGTTTTTT. As protein: CASSPGLAGAPGELFF.

CDR3 sequence reads: CASSPSARMNTEAFF. For the CDR3, the DNA is TGCGCCAGCAGCCCATCAGCCAGGATGAACACTGAAGCTTTCTTT. This chain links TRBV4-3 with TRBJ1-1; no reliable D call. The germline V and J ends were trimmed by 4 bases and 0 bases, with 12 bases remaining between them. CDR3 length: 15 amino acids. CDR1 is LGHNA, CDR2 YSLEER, per germline.

This clonotype was recorded at least ten times. The V gene is TRBV7-6, the J gene TRBJ2-2, with 8 bases fitting TRBD1. V was clipped by 1 base and J by 4 bases; unmatched bases: 8. The CDR3 contains 17 residues. Germline V gene data show CDR1 as SGHVS and CDR2 as FNYEAQ. The DNA of the CDR3 is TGTGCCAGCAGCTTAGACGCAGGGGGCGCGGGCACCGGGGAGCTGTTTTTT. This encodes CASSLDAGGAGTGELFF.

In this sample, this clonotype turned up many times. The J gene is TRBJ1-5, the V gene TRBV6-5, with D unresolved. CDR3 length: 14 residues. Trimming shortened V by 7 bases and J by 4 bases, and 14 bases separated the two germline ends. The germline V gene encodes CDR1 MNHEY and CDR2 SVGAGI. CDR3 amino acids: CASTSWGTNQPQHF. The DNA of the CDR3 is TGTGCCAGCACTTCATGGGGTACTAATCAGCCCCAGCATTTT.

This clonotype was detected many times. CDR3 nucleotide sequence: TGTGCCAGCAGCTTGACCGCTAGCGGGGGGGCCTATGAGCAGTTCTTC. Its translation is CASSLTASGGAYEQFF. The V and J genes are TRBV5-5 and TRBJ2-1; 12 bases are a match to TRBD2. The CDR3 sequence is 16 residues long. Trimming removed 1 base from V and 8 bases from J; junction bases left unmatched: 7. Germline assignment: CDR1 SGHKS and CDR2 YYEKEE (reference sequence).

This clonotype occurred many times. The chain combines TRBV4-1 with TRBJ2-7; a possible D gene is TRBD1 (5 bases). Trimming cost V 0 bases and J 2 bases, with 11 bases left between them. Germline CDR1 MGHRA, CDR2 YSYEKL. The CDR3 runs to 15 residues. The chain's CDR3 is CASSQDGAGTYEQYF. DNA of the CDR3: TGCGCCAGCAGCCAAGATGGGGCAGGCACCTACGAGCAGTACTTC.

This clonotype occurred a few times. The chain uses TRBV18 and TRBJ2-7, with TRBD1 as a possible D gene (6 bases). There are 14 residues in the CDR3. The V and J ends lost 8 bases and 2 bases respectively, with 16 bases between them. Per the germline V gene, CDR1 is KGHSH and CDR2 is LQKENI. The CDR3 region has the DNA TGTGCCAGCAAGGACTTACAGGGAGCCTACGAGCAGTACTTC. Translation gives CASKDLQGAYEQYF.

This clonotype was picked up many times. The chain carries TRBV5-1 and TRBJ1-1; D not certain. The V and J ends lost 0 bases and 1 base respectively, with 10 bases between them. CDR1 is SGHRS and CDR2 is YFSETQ in the germline V gene. The CDR3 covers 15 residues. The CDR3 DNA reads TGCGCCAGCAGCTTGGCCCCAGACCCGAACACTGAAGCTTTCTTT. Translated, it gives CASSLAPDPNTEAFF.

CDR3 nucleotide sequence: TGTGCTAGTGTCCTCGACAGGAGGAACACTGAAGCTTTCTTT. This codes for CASVLDRRNTEAFF. V gene TRBV12-5 combines with J gene TRBJ1-1, with a tentative D call TRBD1 (6 bases). This CDR3 spans 14 amino acids. The V and J ends lost 7 bases and 1 base respectively, with 13 bases between them. Germline V gene data show CDR1 as LGHNT and CDR2 as FRNRAP.